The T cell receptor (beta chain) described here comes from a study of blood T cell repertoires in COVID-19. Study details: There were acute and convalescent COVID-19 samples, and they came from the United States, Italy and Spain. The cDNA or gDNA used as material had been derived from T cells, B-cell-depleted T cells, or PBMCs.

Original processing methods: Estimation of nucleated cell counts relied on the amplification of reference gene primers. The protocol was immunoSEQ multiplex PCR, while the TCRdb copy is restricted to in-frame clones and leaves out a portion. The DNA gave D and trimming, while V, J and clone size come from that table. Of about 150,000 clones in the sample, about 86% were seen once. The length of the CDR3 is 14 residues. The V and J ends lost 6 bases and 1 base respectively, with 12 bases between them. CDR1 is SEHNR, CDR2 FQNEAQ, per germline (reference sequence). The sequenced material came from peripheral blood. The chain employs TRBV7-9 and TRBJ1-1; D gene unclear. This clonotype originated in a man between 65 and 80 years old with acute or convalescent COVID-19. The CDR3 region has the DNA TGTGCCAGCAGTAAACAACCTCAGAACACTGAAGCTTTCTTT. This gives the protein CASSKQPQNTEAFF. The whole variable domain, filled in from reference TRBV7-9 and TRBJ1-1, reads DTGVSQNPRHKITKRGQNVTFRCDPISEHNRLYWYRQTLGQGPEFLTYFQNEAQLEKSRLLSDRFSAERPKGSFSTLEIQRTEQGDSAMYLCASSKQPQNTEAFFGQGTRLTVV.